A single sample is the source of the 5 T cell receptor beta chains below, sequenced in a study of patients with pleural tuberculosis. TCRdb passed the reads through MiXCR, listing each CDR3 protein once. The sample consists of under 65,000 distinct CDR3 sequences, around 7% of them appearing once. The receptors were sampled from a human donor with pleural tuberculosis.

This clonotype was recorded a few times. The CDR3 sequence is CASSPRSQGYSYEQYF. CDR3 bases: TGTGCCAGCAGCCCACGCTCACAGGGCTACTCCTACGAGCAGTACTTC. V is TRBV3-1 and J is TRBJ2-7; possibly TRBD1 for D (6 bases). The CDR3 has 16 residues. The ends were cut back, 4 bases at V and 0 bases at J, with 16 bases in the middle. Germline CDR1 and CDR2: LGHDT and YNNKEL (reference sequence).

On this clonotype itself: A read error may explain this, as a much larger clone is one base away. The chain has TRBV29-1 and TRBJ1-4; TRBD1 matches 7 bases. Germline values: CDR1 SQVTM, CDR2 ANQGSEA. The CDR3 is made up of 13 amino acids. V dropped 4 bases and J dropped 6; count of bases not matched to a gene: 5. This CDR3 is CSVGLQGDEKLFF. The CDR3 nucleotides are TGCAGCGTTGGTTTGCAGGGGGATGAAAAACTGTTTTTT.

At least ten counts were recorded for this clonotype. This rearrangement joins TRBV6-1 to TRBJ2-2; 8 positions agree with TRBD1. This CDR3 is built from 14 residues. Germline lookup yields CDR1 MNHNS and CDR2 SASEGT. The junction had 4 bases not matched to a gene; V was cut back by 5 bases and J by 5 bases. DNA for the CDR3: TGTGCCAGCAGTCCCCAGGGGGCGACCGGGGAGCTGTTTTTT. Translation gives CASSPQGATGELFF.

In this sample, this clonotype turned up many times. V and J are TRBV29-1 and TRBJ2-5; D is unresolved. V dropped 0 bases and J dropped 2 bases, with 7 bases sitting between them. CDR1 is SQVTM, CDR2 ANQGSEA, per germline. This CDR3 is built from 13 residues. CDR3 coding DNA: TGCAGCGTTGAAGAGGCGCAGCAAGAGACCCAGTACTTC. Its translation is CSVEEAQQETQYF. Variable domain in full (rest from reference TRBV29-1 and TRBJ2-5): SAVISQKPSRDICQRGTSLTIQCQVDSQVTMMFWYRQQPGQSLTLIATANQGSEATYESGFVIDKFPISRPNLTFSTLTVSNMSPEDSSIYLCSVEEAQQETQYFGPGTRLLVL.

Ten or more counts support this clonotype. The chain recombines TRBV2 with TRBJ2-3; D unclear. CDR1 is SNHLY and CDR2 is FYNNEI in the germline V gene. The germline V and J ends were trimmed by 1 base and 7 bases, with 12 bases remaining between them. The CDR3 contains 14 residues. The CDR3 DNA reads TGTGCCAGCAGTGAAGTGGGTCCCCGAAATACGCAGTATTTT. It is translated as CASSEVGPRNTQYF.